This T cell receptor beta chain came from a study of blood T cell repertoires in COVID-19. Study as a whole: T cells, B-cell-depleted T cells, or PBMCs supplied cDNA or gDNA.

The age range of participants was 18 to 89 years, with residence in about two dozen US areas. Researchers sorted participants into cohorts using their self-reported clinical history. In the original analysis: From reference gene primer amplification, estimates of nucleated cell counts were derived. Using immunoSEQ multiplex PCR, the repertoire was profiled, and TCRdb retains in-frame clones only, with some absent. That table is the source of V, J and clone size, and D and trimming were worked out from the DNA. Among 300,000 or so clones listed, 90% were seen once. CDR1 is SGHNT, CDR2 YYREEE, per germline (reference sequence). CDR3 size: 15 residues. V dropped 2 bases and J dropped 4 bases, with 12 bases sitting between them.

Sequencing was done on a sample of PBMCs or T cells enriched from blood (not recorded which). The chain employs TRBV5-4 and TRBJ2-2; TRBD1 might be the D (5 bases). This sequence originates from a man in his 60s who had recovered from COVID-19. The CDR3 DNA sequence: TGTGCCAGCAGCTTATCCGGACATTTCACCGGGGAGCTGTTTTTT. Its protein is CASSLSGHFTGELFF.